The 2 T cell receptor beta chains in this list originate from one sample, sequenced in a study of monozygotic twins with inflammatory bowel disease. TCRdb re-called the 5' RACE reads and gives one entry per CDR3 protein, without DNA. This repertoire comprises about 300,000 distinct CDR3 sequences; its ten largest clones make up less than 6.5%. Sequencing was performed on blood. All receptors derive from a human donor with ulcerative colitis or Crohn's disease, or a healthy co-twin of an affected twin (not recorded which).

The J gene is TRBJ1-5, the V gene TRBV20-1; the D call of TRBD1 rests on TCRdb alone, since no DNA is present to check it. The CDR3 is 14 residues long. CDR1 DFQATT and CDR2 SNEGSKA come from the germline V gene (reference sequence). CDR3 loop: CSARDRQGWAPQHF.

This chain's CDR3 is CASSLALVAGGPTGELFF. V usage is TRBV12-3 or TRBV12-4 and J usage is TRBJ2-2; lacking DNA, the TRBD2 call made by TCRdb goes unchecked. There are 18 residues in the CDR3.